Listed below are T cell receptor beta chains from one sample, sequenced in a study of OX40 agonist ivuxolimab in advanced cancers. The assay was immunoSEQ multiplex PCR, and TCRdb's table has in-frame clones only and misses some. This repertoire shows 95,000 or so clones, under 95% found once; its top ten account for 0.45% to 0.6%. Sequencing was performed on CD4+ or CD8+ T cells sorted from blood, taken in a trial of the OX40 agonist ivuxolimab. These TCRs come from an adult with an advanced solid tumor such as melanoma, head and neck, liver or kidney cancer. The CDR3 runs from the conserved cysteine through the conserved F or W. The D gene is left open where the match is weak. A clone size is listed for some rows: how often the clone was seen (once, few, many), or a class if it is expanded.

clone_size j_call d_call v_call cdr3_aa cdr3_nt
. TRBJ1-2 . TRBV5-3 CARSRRADF TGTGCCAGAAGCCGCAGGGCGGACTTC
. TRBJ1-2 TRBD1 TRBV6-1 CASSEGGQTNYGYTF TGTGCCAGCAGTGAAGGGGGACAGACTAACTATGGCTACACCTTC
. TRBJ2-1 TRBD2 TRBV19 CASRTSGANEQFF TGTGCCAGCCGGACTAGCGGGGCAAATGAGCAGTTCTTC
. TRBJ1-2 TRBD1 TRBV6-6 CASSPRTGGEGYTF TGTGCCAGCAGTCCCAGGACAGGGGGCGAGGGCTACACCTTC
once TRBJ2-3 . TRBV6-5 CASSYPIDSTDTQYF TGTGCCAGCAGTTACCCTATCGACAGCACAGATACGCAGTATTTT
. TRBJ2-7 . TRBV5-1 CASSLGTGSSYEQYF TGCGCCAGCAGCTTGGGGACGGGAAGCTCCTACGAGCAGTACTTC
. TRBJ1-1 TRBD1 TRBV27 CASSQRQGQVNTEAFF TGTGCCAGCAGTCAACGACAGGGGCAAGTGAACACTGAAGCTTTCTTT
. TRBJ2-7 . TRBV11-3 CASSFGDYQYF TGTGCCAGCAGCTTCGGCGACTATCAGTACTTC
. TRBJ2-7 . TRBV10-3 CAISESEYEQYF TGTGCCATCAGTGAGTCAGAGTACGAGCAGTACTTC
. TRBJ2-5 . TRBV2 CASTLSETQYF TGTGCCAGCACCCTCAGCGAGACCCAGTACTTC
. TRBJ1-2 TRBD1 TRBV6-6 CASSYTDRGYGYTF TGTGCCAGCAGTTACACCGACAGGGGATATGGCTACACCTTC
. TRBJ1-2 TRBD1 TRBV27 CASRRTGNYGYTF TGTGCCAGCAGGCGGACAGGGAACTATGGCTACACCTTC
. TRBJ2-7 TRBD2 TRBV10-3 CAISRDPTSGVYEQYF TGTGCCATCAGTAGGGACCCGACTAGCGGGGTATACGAGCAGTACTTC
. TRBJ2-1 . TRBV30 CAWTPDNEQFF TGTGCCTGGACCCCTGACAATGAGCAGTTCTTC
. TRBJ2-2 TRBD1 TRBV5-1 CASSLQGASNTGELFF TGCGCCAGCAGCTTGCAGGGGGCCTCGAACACCGGGGAGCTGTTTTTT
. TRBJ2-7 . TRBV7-9 CASSLASVGREQYF TGTGCCAGCAGCTTAGCATCGGTGGGCCGCGAGCAGTACTTC
. TRBJ2-7 . TRBV5-5 CASSPTGGPGYEQYF TGTGCCAGCAGCCCGACAGGAGGACCGGGCTACGAGCAGTACTTC
. TRBJ2-5 TRBD2 TRBV5-6 CASSFPGSLAGGPAETQYF TGTGCCAGCAGCTTTCCTGGTTCTTTGGCGGGAGGGCCCGCAGAGACCCAGTACTTC
few TRBJ1-3 . TRBV9 CASSVALGSGNTIYF TGTGCCAGCAGCGTAGCTTTGGGCTCTGGAAACACCATATATTTT
once TRBJ2-7 . TRBV28 CASSLFPGGYEQYF TGTGCCAGCAGTTTATTTCCAGGGGGGTACGAGCAGTACTTC
. TRBJ1-5 TRBD1 TRBV10-3 CAISEGQGSNQPQHF TGTGCCATCAGCGAGGGACAGGGAAGCAATCAGCCCCAGCATTTT
. TRBJ2-6 TRBD1 TRBV5-1 CASSFRDRGRSGANVLTF TGCGCCAGCAGCTTCCGGGACAGGGGGCGATCTGGGGCCAACGTCCTGACTTTC
once TRBJ1-5 . TRBV4-1 CASSQEKGAGSSNQPQHF TGCGCCAGCAGCCAAGAAAAAGGGGCAGGGAGTAGCAATCAGCCCCAGCATTTT
once TRBJ2-5 . TRBV11-2 CASSQGGGFVATQYF TGTGCCAGCAGCCAAGGTGGGGGTTTTGTGGCGACCCAGTACTTC
. TRBJ2-5 . TRBV5-1 CASSLTKETQYF TGCGCCAGCAGCCTAACCAAGGAGACCCAGTACTTC
. TRBJ2-7 TRBD1 TRBV7-3 CASSLRQGDYEQYF TGTGCCAGCAGCTTAAGACAGGGGGACTACGAGCAGTACTTC
. TRBJ2-2 . TRBV5-4 CASSPPAQTSINTGELFF TGTGCCAGCAGCCCTCCGGCACAGACCTCAATAAACACCGGGGAGCTGTTTTTT
. TRBJ1-1 TRBD1 TRBV19 CASRDRGLIEAFF TGTGCCAGTAGGGACAGGGGGCTGATTGAAGCTTTCTTT
once TRBJ1-5 TRBD1 TRBV7-2 CASSAQGQVNQPQHF TGTGCCAGCAGCGCACAGGGGCAAGTCAATCAGCCCCAGCATTTT
. TRBJ2-1 . TRBV14 CASSPLDSYNEQFF TGTGCCAGCAGCCCCCTGGACAGTTACAATGAGCAGTTCTTC
. TRBJ1-3 . TRBV6-5 CASSVDVLDGNTIYF TGTGCCAGCAGTGTGGATGTACTTGATGGAAACACCATATATTTT
. TRBJ2-4 TRBD2 TRBV30 CAWTVAGEAKNIQYF TGTGCCTGGACCGTAGCGGGAGAGGCGAAAAACATTCAGTACTTC